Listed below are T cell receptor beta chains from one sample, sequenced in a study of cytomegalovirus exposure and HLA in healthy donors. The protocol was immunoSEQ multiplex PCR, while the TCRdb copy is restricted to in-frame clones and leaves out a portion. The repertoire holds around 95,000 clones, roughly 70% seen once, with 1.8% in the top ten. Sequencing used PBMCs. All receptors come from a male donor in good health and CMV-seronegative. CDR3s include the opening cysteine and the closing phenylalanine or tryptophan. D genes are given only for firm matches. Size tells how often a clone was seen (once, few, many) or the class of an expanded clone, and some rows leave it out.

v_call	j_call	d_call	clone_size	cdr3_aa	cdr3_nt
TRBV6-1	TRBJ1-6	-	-	CASSDRESSPLHF	TGTGCCAGCAGTGACAGGGAAAGTTCACCCCTCCACTTT
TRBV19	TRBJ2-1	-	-	CASSMPHNMGLNEQFF	TGTGCCAGTAGTATGCCCCACAACATGGGCCTCAATGAGCAGTTCTTC
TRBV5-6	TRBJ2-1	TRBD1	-	CASSSGTGLLGEQFF	TGTGCCAGCAGCTCCGGGACAGGCTTATTAGGGGAGCAGTTCTTC
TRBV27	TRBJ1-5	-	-	CASSLAGLRGGQPQHF	TGTGCCAGCAGTTTGGCAGGTTTGAGAGGAGGTCAGCCCCAGCATTTT
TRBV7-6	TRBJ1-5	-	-	CASSLRGINQPQHF	TGTGCCAGCAGCTTGCGGGGGATCAATCAGCCCCAGCATTTT
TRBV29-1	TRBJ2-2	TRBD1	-	CSAGRDSTGELFF	TGCAGCGCCGGCCGGGACAGCACCGGGGAGCTGTTTTTT
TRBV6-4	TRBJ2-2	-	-	CASSESVSGELFF	TGTGCCAGCAGTGAATCAGTCTCCGGGGAGCTGTTTTTT
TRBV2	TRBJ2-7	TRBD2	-	CASSEVGLAGTYEQYF	TGTGCCAGCAGTGAAGTCGGGCTAGCGGGGACCTACGAGCAGTACTTC
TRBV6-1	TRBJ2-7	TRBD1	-	CASSEAPGQPTYEQYF	TGTGCCAGCAGTGAAGCCCCGGGACAGCCCACATACGAGCAGTACTTC
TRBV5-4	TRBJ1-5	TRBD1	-	CASSRQGRGQPQHF	TGTGCCAGCAGCAGACAGGGGAGGGGACAGCCCCAGCATTTT
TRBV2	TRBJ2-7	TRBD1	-	CASLRGQGVYGQYF	TGTGCCAGCCTTCGGGGACAGGGGGTCTACGGGCAGTACTTC
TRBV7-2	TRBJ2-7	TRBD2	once	CASSLTSGSYEQYF	TGTGCCAGCAGCTTAACTAGCGGTTCCTACGAGCAGTACTTC
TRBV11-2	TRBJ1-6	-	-	CASSLGGKGSSPLHF	TGTGCCAGCAGCTTAGGCGGGAAGGGATCCTCACCCCTCCACTTT
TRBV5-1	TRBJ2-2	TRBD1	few	CASSSPRTGWTGELFF	TGCGCCAGCAGCTCTCCCCGGACAGGGTGGACCGGGGAGCTGTTTTTT
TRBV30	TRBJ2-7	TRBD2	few	CAWRPTSGGTYEQYF	TGTGCCTGGAGGCCGACTAGCGGGGGAACCTACGAGCAGTACTTC
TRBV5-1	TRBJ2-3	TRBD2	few	CASSLSGTSTDTQYF	TGCGCCAGCAGCTTGAGCGGGACTAGCACAGATACGCAGTATTTT
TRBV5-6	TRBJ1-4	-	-	CASSLDSNEKLFF	TGTGCCAGCAGCTTAGACAGTAATGAAAAACTGTTTTTT
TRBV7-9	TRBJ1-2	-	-	CASSLEERYGYTF	TGTGCCAGCAGCTTAGAGGAGAGGTATGGCTACACCTTC
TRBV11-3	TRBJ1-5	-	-	CASSLDRGSRQPQHF	TGTGCCAGCAGCTTAGATCGGGGGTCGCGGCAGCCCCAGCATTTT
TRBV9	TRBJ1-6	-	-	CASSAHLGNGTPLHF	TGTGCCAGCAGCGCGCACCTCGGGAACGGGACACCCCTCCACTTT
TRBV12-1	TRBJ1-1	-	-	CASSFLALPGTEAFF	TGTGCCAGCAGCTTTCTTGCGCTTCCAGGCACTGAAGCTTTCTTT
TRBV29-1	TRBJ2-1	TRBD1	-	CSVEKGAGEQFF	TGCAGCGTTGAGAAGGGGGCGGGTGAGCAGTTCTTC
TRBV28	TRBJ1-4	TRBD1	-	CASSLTTGGYPNEKLFF	TGTGCCAGCAGTCTCACCACAGGGGGCTATCCTAATGAAAAACTGTTTTTT
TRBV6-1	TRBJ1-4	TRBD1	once	CASSEGQGISEKLFF	TGTGCCAGCAGTGAGGGACAGGGGATTAGTGAAAAACTGTTTTTT
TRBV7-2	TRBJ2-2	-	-	CASSLDRKAAGELFF	TGTGCCAGCAGCTTAGACCGGAAAGCGGCCGGGGAGCTGTTTTTT